Listed below are T cell receptor beta chains from one sample, sequenced in a study of shared clonotypes between healthy human individuals. Method: immunoSEQ multiplex PCR; TCRdb's copy keeps in-frame clones and lacks some. Of 2 million to 2.5 million clones detected, about nine tenths appear once; the ten largest clones hold 0.37%. The source material was naive CD4+ T cells from PBMCs. These receptors came from a man aged 18 to 29 in good health. Some clones in this sample may be carry-over from other donors' samples. Each CDR3 is given with its conserved first and last residue. The D gene is left open where the match is weak. Clone size appears in some rows only: once, few, many, or a class for an expanded clone.

V gene: TRBV11-3; J gene: TRBJ2-5; clone size: NA; D gene: NA; CDR3 protein: CASSHDTKQETQYF; CDR3 DNA: TGTGCCAGCAGCCATGATACTAAACAAGAGACCCAGTACTTC
V gene: TRBV2; J gene: TRBJ1-4; clone size: NA; D gene: TRBD1; CDR3 protein: CASSWDAKTGDEKLFF; CDR3 DNA: TGTGCCAGCTCATGGGACGCAAAGACAGGGGATGAAAAACTGTTTTTT
V gene: TRBV10-3; J gene: TRBJ2-4; clone size: NA; D gene: NA; CDR3 protein: CAISPGGEAKNIQYF; CDR3 DNA: TGTGCCATCAGCCCCGGAGGGGAGGCCAAAAACATTCAGTACTTC
V gene: TRBV7-3; J gene: TRBJ2-2; clone size: NA; D gene: NA; CDR3 protein: CASSPSGRELFF; CDR3 DNA: TGTGCCAGCAGCCCTTCTGGCCGGGAGCTGTTTTTT
V gene: TRBV10-1; J gene: TRBJ1-4; clone size: NA; D gene: NA; CDR3 protein: CASSDNTGIKLFF; CDR3 DNA: TGCGCCAGCAGTGATAATACGGGCATTAAACTGTTTTTT
V gene: TRBV29-1; J gene: TRBJ2-7; clone size: NA; D gene: TRBD2; CDR3 protein: CSVELTSGFTYEQYF; CDR3 DNA: TGCAGCGTAGAGCTGACTAGCGGGTTTACCTACGAGCAGTACTTC
V gene: TRBV10-3; J gene: TRBJ2-7; clone size: NA; D gene: TRBD2; CDR3 protein: CATAVGLAGSSYEQYF; CDR3 DNA: TGTGCCACCGCCGTGGGACTAGCGGGTAGCTCCTACGAGCAGTACTTC
V gene: TRBV21-1; J gene: TRBJ2-7; clone size: NA; D gene: NA; CDR3 protein: CASSKVEGAPSYEQYF; CDR3 DNA: TGTGCCAGCAGCAAAGTCGAGGGGGCCCCCTCCTACGAGCAGTACTTC
V gene: TRBV5-1; J gene: TRBJ2-3; clone size: NA; D gene: TRBD2; CDR3 protein: CASSKRTSEDTQYF; CDR3 DNA: TGCGCCAGCAGCAAGAGGACTAGCGAAGATACGCAGTATTTT
V gene: TRBV28; J gene: TRBJ1-4; clone size: NA; D gene: NA; CDR3 protein: CASSSTNEKLFF; CDR3 DNA: TGTGCCAGCAGTTCAACTAATGAAAAACTGTTTTTT
V gene: TRBV7-2; J gene: TRBJ2-7; clone size: once; D gene: NA; CDR3 protein: CASSWDGGTYEQYF; CDR3 DNA: TGTGCCAGCAGCTGGGACGGGGGCACCTACGAGCAGTACTTC
V gene: TRBV28; J gene: TRBJ1-3; clone size: NA; D gene: NA; CDR3 protein: CASSSGGASPVDTIYF; CDR3 DNA: TGTGCCAGCAGTTCTGGGGGCGCCTCACCGGTGGACACCATATATTTT
V gene: TRBV9; J gene: TRBJ1-2; clone size: NA; D gene: NA; CDR3 protein: CASSAWDGYGYTF; CDR3 DNA: TGTGCCAGCAGCGCGTGGGACGGCTATGGCTACACCTTC
V gene: TRBV5-1; J gene: TRBJ1-2; clone size: NA; D gene: NA; CDR3 protein: CASSFDSGYGYTF; CDR3 DNA: TGCGCCAGCAGCTTCGACAGTGGATATGGCTACACCTTC
V gene: TRBV5-1; J gene: TRBJ2-2; clone size: NA; D gene: NA; CDR3 protein: CASSFLGQGNTGELFF; CDR3 DNA: TGCGCCAGCAGCTTCCTCGGGCAGGGTAACACCGGGGAGCTGTTTTTT
V gene: TRBV5-6; J gene: TRBJ2-5; clone size: NA; D gene: NA; CDR3 protein: CASMRRPQETQYF; CDR3 DNA: TGTGCCAGCATGAGACGGCCCCAAGAGACCCAGTACTTC
V gene: TRBV4-2; J gene: TRBJ2-1; clone size: NA; D gene: NA; CDR3 protein: CASSQDGGLLSGEQFF; CDR3 DNA: TGTGCCAGCAGCCAAGATGGAGGACTACTATCCGGTGAGCAGTTCTTC
V gene: TRBV7-2; J gene: TRBJ2-7; clone size: NA; D gene: NA; CDR3 protein: CASSSGRAVKTYEQYF; CDR3 DNA: TGTGCCAGCAGCTCCGGTCGGGCGGTTAAGACCTACGAGCAGTACTTC
V gene: TRBV11-2; J gene: TRBJ2-1; clone size: NA; D gene: TRBD1; CDR3 protein: CASSPIPGQGSYNEQFF; CDR3 DNA: TGTGCCAGCAGCCCTATCCCGGGACAGGGGTCCTACAATGAGCAGTTCTTC
V gene: TRBV5-8; J gene: TRBJ2-7; clone size: NA; D gene: NA; CDR3 protein: CASSQLDSSYEQYF; CDR3 DNA: TGTGCCAGCAGCCAATTGGACTCTTCCTACGAGCAGTACTTC
V gene: TRBV11-2; J gene: TRBJ1-1; clone size: NA; D gene: NA; CDR3 protein: CASSPRIGMNTEAFF; CDR3 DNA: TGTGCCAGCAGCCCGAGAATAGGCATGAACACTGAAGCTTTCTTT
V gene: TRBV18; J gene: TRBJ2-5; clone size: NA; D gene: TRBD2; CDR3 protein: CASSLLLAAQETQYF; CDR3 DNA: TGTGCCAGCTCACTACTACTAGCGGCCCAAGAGACCCAGTACTTC
V gene: TRBV27; J gene: TRBJ2-7; clone size: NA; D gene: NA; CDR3 protein: CASRPPGRGWGSSYEQYF; CDR3 DNA: TGTGCCAGCAGACCCCCGGGACGGGGGTGGGGAAGCTCCTACGAGCAGTACTTC
V gene: TRBV7-2; J gene: TRBJ1-1; clone size: NA; D gene: NA; CDR3 protein: CASSLNGQPNTEAFF; CDR3 DNA: TGTGCCAGCAGCTTAAATGGTCAGCCGAACACTGAAGCTTTCTTT
V gene: TRBV7-2; J gene: TRBJ2-5; clone size: NA; D gene: NA; CDR3 protein: CASSLGAGARDLKETQYF; CDR3 DNA: TGTGCCAGCAGCTTAGGTGCAGGCGCCCGGGATTTAAAAGAGACCCAGTACTTC
V gene: TRBV5-1; J gene: TRBJ2-7; clone size: NA; D gene: TRBD2; CDR3 protein: CASSLDILTSGAYEQYF; CDR3 DNA: TGCGCCAGCAGCTTGGACATATTAACTAGCGGGGCCTACGAGCAGTACTTC
V gene: TRBV2; J gene: TRBJ2-5; clone size: NA; D gene: TRBD1; CDR3 protein: CASSEGQGHQETQYF; CDR3 DNA: TGTGCCAGCAGTGAAGGACAGGGTCATCAAGAGACCCAGTACTTC
V gene: TRBV19; J gene: TRBJ2-7; clone size: NA; D gene: TRBD2; CDR3 protein: CASSITTSGWYEQYF; CDR3 DNA: TGTGCCAGTAGTATAACAACTAGCGGGTGGTACGAGCAGTACTTC
V gene: TRBV2; J gene: TRBJ1-5; clone size: NA; D gene: NA; CDR3 protein: CASSDWREGNQPQHF; CDR3 DNA: TGTGCCAGCAGTGATTGGAGGGAGGGCAATCAGCCCCAGCATTTT
V gene: TRBV23-1; J gene: TRBJ1-1; clone size: NA; D gene: NA; CDR3 protein: CASSQSFGGKYTEAFF; CDR3 DNA: TGCGCCAGCAGTCAATCATTCGGAGGGAAGTACACTGAAGCTTTCTTT
V gene: TRBV28; J gene: TRBJ1-2; clone size: once; D gene: TRBD1; CDR3 protein: CASSRGDRVLDGYTF; CDR3 DNA: TGTGCCAGCAGTCGAGGGGACAGGGTACTTGATGGCTACACCTTC
V gene: TRBV28; J gene: TRBJ2-7; clone size: NA; D gene: NA; CDR3 protein: CASLYQGEYEQYF; CDR3 DNA: TGTGCCAGCCTATACCAGGGAGAGTACGAGCAGTACTTC
V gene: TRBV19; J gene: TRBJ1-1; clone size: once; D gene: NA; CDR3 protein: CASSWDPGGGNTEAFF; CDR3 DNA: TGTGCCAGTAGCTGGGACCCGGGAGGAGGTAACACTGAAGCTTTCTTT
V gene: TRBV10-3; J gene: TRBJ2-7; clone size: NA; D gene: TRBD1; CDR3 protein: CAISDSDRGPHEQYF; CDR3 DNA: TGTGCCATCAGTGACTCGGACAGGGGGCCCCACGAGCAGTACTTC
V gene: TRBV30; J gene: TRBJ1-5; clone size: few; D gene: NA; CDR3 protein: CAWSTTEGQPQHF; CDR3 DNA: TGTGCCTGGAGTACGACCGAAGGGCAGCCCCAGCATTTT
V gene: TRBV29-1; J gene: TRBJ2-7; clone size: NA; D gene: NA; CDR3 protein: CSVAGRGLPEQYF; CDR3 DNA: TGCAGCGTTGCTGGCAGGGGCCTTCCCGAGCAGTACTTC
V gene: TRBV28; J gene: TRBJ1-2; clone size: NA; D gene: NA; CDR3 protein: CASRPGVGYGYTF; CDR3 DNA: TGTGCCAGCAGACCAGGGGTCGGTTATGGCTACACCTTC
V gene: TRBV18; J gene: TRBJ2-7; clone size: NA; D gene: TRBD1; CDR3 protein: CASSPRLGQNQTYEQYF; CDR3 DNA: TGTGCCAGCTCACCTCGCTTGGGACAGAACCAGACCTACGAGCAGTACTTC
V gene: TRBV4-1; J gene: TRBJ2-7; clone size: NA; D gene: NA; CDR3 protein: CASSQDMARGLPSYEQYF; CDR3 DNA: TGCGCCAGCAGCCAAGATATGGCGAGAGGCCTACCCTCCTACGAGCAGTACTTC
V gene: TRBV5-1; J gene: TRBJ2-2; clone size: once; D gene: NA; CDR3 protein: CASSPRDRNTGELFF; CDR3 DNA: TGCGCCAGCAGCCCGCGGGACAGGAACACCGGGGAGCTGTTTTTT
V gene: TRBV29-1; J gene: TRBJ2-3; clone size: NA; D gene: NA; CDR3 protein: CSVTTASTDTQYF; CDR3 DNA: TGCAGCGTTACGACAGCTAGCACAGATACGCAGTATTTT
V gene: TRBV14; J gene: TRBJ2-1; clone size: once; D gene: TRBD2; CDR3 protein: CASSPGLSYNEQFF; CDR3 DNA: TGTGCCAGCAGCCCGGGACTATCCTACAATGAGCAGTTCTTC
V gene: TRBV7-2; J gene: TRBJ1-3; clone size: once; D gene: NA; CDR3 protein: CASSRTRSSGNTIYF; CDR3 DNA: TGTGCCAGCAGCCGTACCAGAAGCTCTGGAAACACCATATATTTT
V gene: TRBV5-1; J gene: TRBJ1-1; clone size: few; D gene: TRBD1; CDR3 protein: CASSIRQGAAFF; CDR3 DNA: TGCGCCAGCAGCATCAGACAGGGCGCAGCTTTCTTT
V gene: TRBV5-1; J gene: TRBJ2-7; clone size: NA; D gene: NA; CDR3 protein: CASSLVVSSYEQYF; CDR3 DNA: TGCGCCAGCAGCTTGGTTGTAAGCTCCTACGAGCAGTACTTC
V gene: TRBV11-2; J gene: TRBJ1-1; clone size: NA; D gene: NA; CDR3 protein: CASSFFGTEAFF; CDR3 DNA: TGTGCCAGCAGCTTCTTCGGGACTGAAGCTTTCTTT
V gene: TRBV7-2; J gene: TRBJ2-2; clone size: NA; D gene: TRBD2; CDR3 protein: CASSLAGGGWTGELFF; CDR3 DNA: TGTGCCAGCAGCTTAGCTGGCGGGGGGTGGACCGGGGAGCTGTTTTTT